Presented here are 26 T cell receptor beta chains from one specimen sequenced in a study of cytomegalovirus exposure and HLA in healthy donors. TCRdb's table, derived via immunoSEQ multiplex PCR, lists solely in-frame clones and lacks some. The sample shows roughly 310,000 clones, roughly 86% of them seen only once. Sequenced input: PBMCs. The receptors derive from a man aged 25-45 years in good health and CMV-seronegative.

The chain has TRBV19 and TRBJ1-2; 7 bases agree with TRBD1. This CDR3 is 14 amino acids long. With V trimmed by 9 bases and J by 4 bases, 11 bases remained unmatched. Germline V CDR1 and CDR2: LNHDA, SQIVND (reference sequence). The CDR3 region has the DNA TGTGCCAGCAGTGGACAGGCATACGTCTATGGCTACACCTTC. Protein: CASSGQAYVYGYTF.

The rearrangement links TRBV7-6 to TRBJ2-5, with TRBD1 matching over 11 bases. CDR1 SGHVS and CDR2 FNYEAQ come from the germline V gene. The CDR3 contains 18 residues. V was pared by 5 bases and J by 5 bases, with 16 bases of the junction left unmatched. CDR3 sequence (DNA): TGTGCCAGCAGCCCCAATCTGAATGGACAGGGGGCTTGGGAGACCCAGTACTTC. This sequence encodes CASSPNLNGQGAWETQYF.

The chain has TRBV27 and TRBJ1-2; D is possibly TRBD1 (6 bases). CDR1 MNHEY and CDR2 SMNVEV come from the germline V gene (reference sequence). The CDR3 is made up of 14 amino acids. Trimming shortened V by 5 bases and J by 4 bases, and 14 bases separated the two germline ends. The CDR3 loop reads CASSPRQVAYGYTF. DNA of the CDR3: TGTGCCAGCAGTCCACGACAGGTCGCCTATGGCTACACCTTC.

V gene TRBV12-5 combines with J gene TRBJ2-2; 9 positions match TRBD1. In germline, CDR1 is LGHNT, CDR2 FRNRAP. CDR3 size: 15 residues. J lost 2 bases, V lost 5 bases, and 3 bases had no gene match. As DNA, the CDR3 is TGTGCTAGTGGTATGGGACAGGGCAACACCGGGGAGCTGTTTTTT. Translation: CASGMGQGNTGELFF.

V usage is TRBV4-3 and J usage is TRBJ2-5, with D perhaps TRBD2 (5 bases). CDR1 and CDR2 (germline): LGHNA, YSLEER. V was cut by 0 bases and J by 3 bases, with 17 bases left in between. There are 17 residues in the CDR3. The DNA for the CDR3 is TGCGCCAGCAGCCAAGATGGTACGGGGTATAGGGAAGAGACCCAGTACTTC. It is translated as CASSQDGTGYREETQYF.

This clone was counted a few times. The chain combines TRBV7-2 with TRBJ2-7; the match to TRBD2 covers 10 bases. Trimming removed 5 bases from V and 0 bases from J; junction bases left unmatched: 4. This CDR3 is 15 amino acids long. Germline-derived CDR1 and CDR2 are SGHTA and FQGNSA. The CDR3 nucleotides are TGTGCCAGCAGCGATCTAGCGGGGGACTCCTACGAGCAGTACTTC. Amino acids: CASSDLAGDSYEQYF.

The chain employs TRBV5-1 and TRBJ2-7, with 8 bases matching TRBD1. This CDR3 is built from 14 residues. The trim removed 4 bases at V and 3 bases at J, leaving 6 bases unmatched. CDR1 and CDR2 from the germline V gene are SGHRS and YFSETQ. The CDR3 loop is CASSVDREYYEQYF. The CDR3, as DNA: TGCGCCAGCAGCGTGGACAGGGAGTACTACGAGCAGTACTTC.

The genes are TRBV29-1 and TRBJ2-1; 9 bases match TRBD2. Trimming at V came to 4 bases and at J to 7 bases, leaving 11 bases not matched to a gene. The CDR3 contains 15 residues. Germline values: CDR1 SQVTM, CDR2 ANQGSEA. CDR3 sequence: CSVARGAGGQNEQFF. CDR3 DNA: TGCAGCGTTGCTAGAGGGGCGGGGGGGCAGAATGAGCAGTTCTTC.

The chain recombines TRBV4-3 with TRBJ1-3, with a weak D call TRBD1 (5 bases). Germline assignment: CDR1 LGHNA and CDR2 YSLEER. The CDR3 extends over 16 amino acids. V lost 0 bases to trimming and J lost 3 bases, with 12 bases between them. DNA for the CDR3: TGCGCCAGCAGCCAAGATCGTGGGCAGGGTGGAAACACCATATATTTT. Its protein product is CASSQDRGQGGNTIYF.

This clone was found a few times. The chain combines TRBV5-1 with TRBJ2-7; no reliable D call. The V gene lost 2 bases and the J gene lost 5 bases, with 11 bases spanning the gap. CDR3 length: 13 amino acids. Germline V CDR1 and CDR2: SGHRS, YFSETQ. This CDR3 is CASSFPPAHEQYF. In DNA, the CDR3 is TGCGCCAGCAGCTTTCCTCCCGCGCACGAGCAGTACTTC.

The chain combines TRBV19 with TRBJ2-3; the D gene is possibly TRBD2 (6 bases). CDR1 is LNHDA, CDR2 SQIVND, per germline (reference sequence). V lost 4 bases and J lost 2, with 13 bases in between. The CDR3 consists of 15 residues. The CDR3 region is CASSTYAGTTDTQYF. DNA for the CDR3: TGTGCCAGTAGTACGTATGCGGGGACCACAGATACGCAGTATTTT. Drawing the rest from reference TRBV19 and TRBJ2-3, the complete variable domain is DGGITQSPKYLFRKEGQNVTLSCEQNLNHDAMYWYRQDPGQGLRLIYYSQIVNDFQKGDIAEGYSVSREKKESFPLTVTSAQKNPTAFYLCASSTYAGTTDTQYFGPGTRLTVL.

The chain carries TRBV9 and TRBJ2-2; tentative D call: TRBD2 (6 bases). The germline CDR1 and CDR2 sequences are SGDLS and YYNGEE. Trimming removed 0 bases from V and 1 base from J, with 10 bases in between. CDR3 size: 16 residues. Here the CDR3 reads CASSVGLAKNTGELFF. As DNA, the CDR3 is TGTGCCAGCAGCGTAGGGCTAGCGAAGAACACCGGGGAGCTGTTTTTT.

This chain joins TRBV6-5 and TRBJ1-3; possible D gene TRBD1, 6 bases. The V gene lost 5 bases and the J gene lost 0 bases, with 11 bases spanning the gap. CDR1 is MNHEY, CDR2 SVGAGI, per germline. This CDR3 has 15 amino acids. The CDR3 loop reads CASSPTGTSGNTIYF. CDR3 coding DNA: TGTGCCAGCAGTCCCACAGGGACCTCTGGAAACACCATATATTTT.

The chain carries TRBV6-5 and TRBJ1-1, with D perhaps TRBD1 (5 bases). V lost 4 bases, J lost 5 bases, and 17 bases lay in between. Germline-derived CDR1 and CDR2 are MNHEY and SVGAGI. This CDR3 region has 15 residues. Here the CDR3 reads CASSWGEGRSTEAFF. CDR3 bases: TGTGCCAGCAGTTGGGGGGAGGGGAGAAGTACTGAAGCTTTCTTT.

The CDR3 bases are TGTGCCAGCAGCCCTCAGGACTTTAGCACAGATACGCAGTATTTT. This gives the protein CASSPQDFSTDTQYF. The J gene is TRBJ2-3, the V gene TRBV14; D perhaps matches TRBD2 (5 bases). The CDR3 runs 15 residues. CDR1 SGHDN and CDR2 FVKESK come from the germline V gene. V lost 4 bases to trimming and J lost 0 bases, with 11 bases between them.

The chain couples TRBV9 to TRBJ1-5; 7 positions match TRBD1. The germline CDR1 and CDR2 sequences are SGDLS and YYNGEE. There are 15 residues in the CDR3. V gave up 0 bases and J gave up 6 bases; unmatched junction bases: 6. This CDR3 reads CASSVGQGGSQPQHF. The CDR3 coding sequence is TGTGCCAGCAGCGTAGGTCAGGGGGGAAGTCAGCCCCAGCATTTT.

This chain uses TRBV5-1 with TRBJ1-3; 9 bases match TRBD1. Trimming took 3 bases from V and 4 from J; bases not matched to a gene: 2. CDR1 and CDR2 from the germline V gene are SGHRS and YFSETQ. The CDR3 runs to 14 residues. CDR3 loop: CASSSGQGGNTIYF. In DNA, the CDR3 is TGCGCCAGCAGCTCGGGACAGGGCGGAAACACCATATATTTT.

The rearrangement uses TRBV5-1 and TRBJ2-7; D gene uncertain. The CDR3 runs to 14 residues. The V end lost 2 bases, the J end lost 0 bases, and 9 bases lay between the germline ends. Germline CDR1 reads SGHRS; CDR2 reads YFSETQ. The CDR3 sequence: CASSFRQDSYEQYF. The CDR3 coding sequence is TGCGCCAGCAGCTTTAGGCAGGACTCCTACGAGCAGTACTTC.

This chain connects TRBV7-2 to TRBJ2-5; tentatively, D is TRBD1 (6 bases). The germline V gene has CDR1 SGHTA and CDR2 FQGNSA. V lost 2 bases to trimming and J lost 5 bases, with 12 bases between them. This CDR3 has 14 residues. CDR3 protein: CASSLRGFRETQYF. As DNA, the CDR3 is TGTGCCAGCAGCTTAAGGGGGTTTCGGGAGACCCAGTACTTC.

V is TRBV27 and J is TRBJ2-5; TRBD1 aligns across 7 bases. Losses at the gene ends were 4 bases for V and 4 bases for J; bases not matched to a gene: 3. Germline V CDR1 and CDR2: MNHEY, SMNVEV (reference sequence). The CDR3 length is 13 residues. CDR3 DNA sequence: TGTGCCAGCAGTTATAACAGGGGAGAGACCCAGTACTTC. Translating it yields CASSYNRGETQYF.

In its sample, this clone was seen many times. This chain connects TRBV6-4 to TRBJ2-3, with TRBD2 identical over 8 bases. With V trimmed by 5 bases and J by 2 bases, 6 bases remained unmatched. The germline gives CDR1 MRHNA, CDR2 SNTAGT. The CDR3 is 15 residues long. CDR3: CASSPLAAHTDTQYF. Written as DNA, the CDR3 is TGTGCCAGCAGTCCACTAGCGGCCCACACAGATACGCAGTATTTT.

The V gene is TRBV7-8, the J gene TRBJ2-3, with D tentatively TRBD2 (6 bases). V was clipped by 4 bases and J by 2 bases, with 16 bases between them. This CDR3 has 16 amino acids. Germline CDR1 is SGHVS and CDR2 is FQNEAQ. CDR3 nucleotides: TGTGCCAGCAGCTCCCAACTAGCCAGTGTCACAGATACGCAGTATTTT. Its translation: CASSSQLASVTDTQYF.

This clone was detected only once. The CDR3: CASSPERGYEQYF. The CDR3 region has the DNA TGTGCCAGCAGCCCCGAGCGCGGTTACGAGCAGTACTTC. The chain links TRBV7-6 to TRBJ2-7, with unresolved D. This CDR3 contains 13 residues. The V gene lost 5 bases and the J gene lost 4 bases, with 12 bases spanning the gap. Germline V lookup: CDR1 SGHVS, CDR2 FNYEAQ.

The V gene is TRBV6-5, the J gene TRBJ1-4; D remains ambiguous. This CDR3 region has 16 residues. V lost 4 bases, J lost 3 bases, and 15 bases lay in between. Germline-derived CDR1 and CDR2 are MNHEY and SVGAGI. The CDR3 loop is CASSSRFQRANEKLFF. The CDR3 DNA is TGTGCCAGCAGTTCCCGTTTCCAGAGGGCTAATGAAAAACTGTTTTTT.

The chain joins TRBV19 to TRBJ2-3; no clear D gene. Trimming pared 3 bases from V and 3 bases from J, leaving 7 bases between. Germline V gene data show CDR1 as LNHDA and CDR2 as SQIVND (reference sequence). The CDR3 has 13 amino acids. CDR3 protein: CASSIGFTDTQYF. CDR3 in DNA: TGTGCCAGTAGTATCGGGTTTACAGATACGCAGTATTTT.

This chain joins TRBV5-1 and TRBJ2-5; D gene unclear. This CDR3 contains 13 residues. V was cut by 1 base and J by 2 bases, with 6 bases left in between. CDR1 is SGHRS and CDR2 is YFSETQ in the germline V gene. CDR3 coding DNA: TGCGCCAGCAGCTTGTACCAGCAAGAGACCCAGTACTTC. The encoded protein is CASSLYQQETQYF. The full variable domain, its missing parts supplied by reference TRBV5-1 and TRBJ2-5, is KAGVTQTPRYLIKTRGQQVTLSCSPISGHRSVSWYQQTPGQGLQFLFEYFSETQRNKGNFPGRFSGRQFSNSRSEMNVSTLELGDSALYLCASSLYQQETQYFGPGTRLLVL.